Included here is one T cell receptor (beta chain) sequence, with context. What it binds is unknown. After removal of 1 base from V and 0 bases from J, the junction contained 6 bases not matched to a gene. The CDR3 loop spans 17 amino acids. Germline V gene data show CDR1 as LGHNA and CDR2 as YSLEER. Both TCR beta VDJ combination and CDR3 sequence profiling were carried out. Genomic DNA was the template for this profiling. In TCRdb, the reads were re-called with MiXCR into one record per CDR3 protein. Altogether fewer than 200,000 distinct CDR3 sequences are present, about 60% being singletons, with the ten largest covering 45%. This sample stems from a study of CD8+CD57+ T cells in acquired aplastic anemia. For the study at large: The sorted CD4+ and CD8+ cells yielded an average approximately 3 ug of DNA. For CD4+ cells, healthy donors had an average of roughly 11 million reads.

Study-wide findings and caveats: Almost 30 shared CD8+ CDR3s appeared highly expressed within patients' immunodominant clones. The study found no significant CD8+ Simpson's diversity difference between patients and controls.

The genes are TRBV4-3 and TRBJ1-3; 7 bases match TRBD1. The sequence was obtained from a human donor in good health. Material: sorted CD4+, CD8+, or CD8+CD57+ T cells (not recorded which) from PBMCs. CDR3 DNA sequence: TGCGCCAGCAGCCAAGGGACGACAGGGACCTCTGGAAACACCATATATTTT. Residues: CASSQGTTGTSGNTIYF.